A selection of T cell receptor beta chains follows, all from one sample in a study of identical twins. Using its own MiXCR run on the 5' RACE reads, TCRdb lists one record per CDR3 protein. The sample has about 660,000 distinct CDR3 sequences; less than 10% are singletons. This sample also appeared in a second study, on yellow fever vaccine responses in identical twins.

The material sequenced was PBMCs. Receptors originate from a woman aged 18-35 years in good health. The CDR3 runs from the conserved cysteine through the conserved F or W. Fields, in order: clone size, J gene, V gene, D gene, CDR3 DNA, CDR3 protein. D genes are given only for firm matches. Some rows mark clone size as missing; the rest say once, few, many or name a class of expanded clone.

size: many; J: TRBJ1-1; V: TRBV11-1; D: TRBD1; DNA: TGTGCCAGCAGCCCAAGGACAGGGAACGATCCCATGAACACTGAAGCTTTCTTT; CDR3: CASSPRTGNDPMNTEAFF
size: .; J: TRBJ2-1; V: TRBV4-1; D: .; DNA: TGCGCCAGCAGCCAAGATCAGACGCTGAACAATGAGCAGTTCTTC; CDR3: CASSQDQTLNNEQFF
size: .; J: TRBJ2-3; V: TRBV5-1; D: .; DNA: TGCGCCAGCAGCTTGGCCGCAGGGTCGGTAGATACGCAGTATTTT; CDR3: CASSLAAGSVDTQYF
size: .; J: TRBJ2-7; V: TRBV3-1; D: .; DNA: TGTGCCATCAGCCCAGGCGGGGGCCGGACCCTAGGGCCCTCCTACGAGCAGTACTTC; CDR3: CAISPGGGRTLGPSYEQYF
size: .; J: TRBJ2-5; V: TRBV9; D: TRBD2; DNA: TGTGCCAGCAGCGTAGGTGGCGGGGGCCAAGAGACCCAGTACTTC; CDR3: CASSVGGGGQETQYF
size: .; J: TRBJ2-5; V: TRBV6-2/TRBV6-3; D: TRBD2; DNA: TGTGCCAGCAGCTGGACTAGCGGGAGACTAGGAGAGACCCAGTACTTC; CDR3: CASSWTSGRLGETQYF
size: few; J: TRBJ1-4; V: TRBV6-1; D: .; DNA: TGTGCCAGCAGTGAAGAGGGGTTCGTCAATGAAAAACTGTTTTTT; CDR3: CASSEEGFVNEKLFF
size: few; J: TRBJ2-7; V: TRBV6-1; D: .; DNA: TGTGCCAGCAGTGGGAAATGGGACGGAACCGAGCAGTACTTC; CDR3: CASSGKWDGTEQYF
size: .; J: TRBJ2-4; V: TRBV6-2/TRBV6-3; D: .; DNA: TGTGCCAGCAGGGTGCCCGCCCGGGACAGGTGTCTGAGGCGGGAGCTAGCCAAAAACATTCAGTACTTC; CDR3: CASRVPARDRCLRRELAKNIQYF
size: .; J: TRBJ1-1; V: TRBV10-3; D: .; DNA: TGTGCCATCAGTGAGTCGGAGGCAAACACTGAAGCTTTCTTT; CDR3: CAISESEANTEAFF
size: many; J: TRBJ1-3; V: TRBV5-1; D: .; DNA: TGCGCCAGCAGCCCGCGGATGGGCGCGGGAAACACCATATATTTT; CDR3: CASSPRMGAGNTIYF
size: many; J: TRBJ2-1; V: TRBV7-2; D: TRBD2; DNA: TGTGCCAGCAGCTTCACTAGCGGGGGGGTTGATGAGCAGTTCTTC; CDR3: CASSFTSGGVDEQFF
size: many; J: TRBJ2-1; V: TRBV20-1; D: TRBD2; DNA: TGCAGTGCTAGATCTCGGACTAGCGGGTACCAGTTCTTC; CDR3: CSARSRTSGYQFF